The sequence of this TCR beta chain was determined in a study of blood T cell repertoires in COVID-19 (dated by TCRdb to the early 2020s). Regarding the complete study: Samples from collaborators originated in the United States, Italy and Spain and spanned both the acute and convalescent phases of COVID-19. The material from the prospective study consisted of cDNA or gDNA derived from T cells, B-cell-depleted T cells, or PBMCs. Deeply sampled blood TCRbeta repertoires from subjects exposed to, actively infected with, or recovered from COVID-19 were included in the dataset. The repertoires were released in a freely available public database intended as a resource for research on the immune response to SARS-CoV-2. Samples were obtained from the ongoing ImmuneRACE study (first 160 participants) and from about 1,300 subjects provided by 6 global collaborators. The sample metadata nearly always contained a de-identified subject ID, COVID-19 status, age in years and sex. Where available, HLA class I and class II types were obtained from metadata supplied by the sample provider rather than from assay-based typing.

Reading the germline V gene (reference sequence) gives CDR1 MNHNY and CDR2 SVGAGI. CDR3 length: 12 amino acids, cysteine to phenylalanine. CDR3 DNA only is kept here, 36 bases in frame from base 1. Trimming takes 5 bases from V and 9 bases from J, and the germline ends sit 14 bases apart. Whole blood was collected in K2EDTA tubes by collaborating institutions according to the institutions' own protocols. Collaborator samples were shipped for TCRbeta analysis as frozen whole blood, isolated PBMCs, or DNA extracted from either sample type. On the study overall, not on this receptor specifically: Clinical and demographic metadata were provided uncurated, with the amount varying by source and participant.

TCRbeta CDR3 regions were amplified from genomic DNA using the immunoSEQ Assay, a bias-controlled multiplex PCR. Per the authors' processing: The number of nucleated cells in each sample was estimated by amplification of reference gene primers within the assay. To quantify the absolute abundance of each unique TCRbeta CDR3 rearrangement, sequence reads were collapsed and filtered. Productive Simpson clonality was computed per sample as the square root of Simpson's diversity index over productive rearrangements. Held by TCRdb, this immuneACCESS table contains in-frame sequences only and omits some clones. Under half of the omission traces to an unresolved V gene where checked; the cause of the rest is unknown. Clone size and the V and J calls come from that table; the DNA yielded D and trimming. The sample table lists about 120,000 clones, roughly 80% of them with a count of one. 7.9% of the sample belongs to the ten largest clones.

This clone occurred once. No antigen is known for it. Base qualities were left out, and no much larger clone turns up one base away. The TCR originated in a human donor in a cohort sampled during active COVID-19. The rearranged chain carries TRBV6-6 and TRBJ2-7; the D gene is perhaps TRBD1, on 6 matching bases. Sequences were obtained from peripheral blood. Here is the DNA: TGTGCCAGCAGTGGGACACCTACGGGGCAGTACTTC. Translated, this is CASSGTPTGQYF.